Many counts were recorded for the clone carrying this TCR beta chain. Time point given: sample taken at primary tumor resection. Unsorted whole RNA of tumor, nontumor lung or frozen PBMC was sequenced. The data belong to a study of spatial heterogeneity in lung cancer. Every TCR cDNA molecule carried a tag that served as a unique molecular identifier. One entry per CDR3 protein, called by TCRdb with MiXCR from the 5' RACE reads. The sample holds 6,000 to 8,500 distinct CDR3 sequences; 5.4% are singletons and the top ten take 8% to 9.5%. Trimming cost V 2 bases and J 3 bases, with 10 bases left between them. Germline CDR1 GTSNPN, CDR2 SVGIG (reference sequence). The CDR3 contains 13 residues.

This receptor was taken from a female donor with early-stage non-small cell lung cancer. The chain is built from TRBV30 and TRBJ1-2; D ambiguous. This sample comprised normal lung tissue next to the tumor, obtained at surgery. CDR3 loop: CAWSPLEHYGYTF. The CDR3 DNA follows: TGTGCCTGGAGTCCTTTGGAGCACTATGGCTACACCTTC.